This passage covers 19 T cell receptor beta chains from one sample sequenced in a study of radiation and T cells in renal cell carcinoma. Time point given: blood 2 weeks post-SBRT. The treatment was: 15 Gy SBRT to primary tumor, nephrectomy 4 weeks later. The data were produced by immunoSEQ multiplex PCR, yet TCRdb's version contains in-frame clones alone and is incomplete. The table has some 130,000 clones, 88% seen once. The sequences come from blood, collected from a patient whose treatment included radiotherapy and nephrectomy. Receptors originate from a woman between 70 and 85 years old with renal cell carcinoma.

This chain connects TRBV4-2 to TRBJ1-6; D not certain. V lost 4 bases to trimming and J lost 7 bases, with 5 bases between them. Germline CDR1 and CDR2: LGHNA and YNFKEQ. The CDR3 has 12 residues. The CDR3 DNA sequence: TGTGCCAGCAGCCTTAGAAATTCACCCCTCCACTTT. Translation gives CASSLRNSPLHF.

This clone was recorded once. The chain couples TRBV7-6 to TRBJ2-6; the match to TRBD2 covers 8 bases. The V gene's germline CDR1 is SGHVS and CDR2 FNYEAQ. This CDR3 has 18 amino acids. J was trimmed by 2 bases and V by 5 bases; bases with no gene match: 11. In DNA, the CDR3 is TGTGCCAGCAGCCCGGGGGGGAGTGGGCTAGCTGGGGCCAACGTCCTGACTTTC. This codes for CASSPGGSGLAGANVLTF.

This sequence joins TRBV6-6 and TRBJ1-3; no clear D. The germline V and J ends were trimmed by 4 bases and 4 bases, with 17 bases remaining between them. The CDR3 length is 16 residues. Germline loops: CDR1 MNHNY, CDR2 SVGAGI (reference sequence). DNA for the CDR3: TGTGCCAGCAGTTTTACCCCCCGAGTTTCCGGAAACACCATATATTTT. This encodes CASSFTPRVSGNTIYF.

The chain recombines TRBV5-6 with TRBJ2-7; TRBD2 agrees at 13 bases. CDR1 is SGHDT, CDR2 YYEEEE, per germline. This CDR3 is 14 amino acids long. Losses at the gene ends were 4 bases for V and 12 bases for J; bases not matched to a gene: 10. CDR3 in DNA: TGTGCCAGCAGCGTCGGACTAGCGGGGGCCGTGCCGTACTTC. This encodes CASSVGLAGAVPYF.

V gene TRBV6-6 combines with J gene TRBJ1-1; TRBD1 aligns across 10 bases. CDR1 MNHNY and CDR2 SVGAGI come from the germline V gene (reference sequence). The CDR3 runs to 16 residues. The V segment lost 5 bases and the J segment 0 bases; nucleotides outside the gene matches: 6. CDR3 bases: TGTGCCAGCAGTCGCGACAGGGGGCAAGTGAACACTGAAGCTTTCTTT. Amino acid sequence: CASSRDRGQVNTEAFF.

The rearrangement links TRBV5-1 to TRBJ1-1, with D possibly being TRBD1 (5 bases). Germline-derived CDR1 and CDR2 are SGHRS and YFSETQ. The CDR3 totals 13 residues. The V end lost 0 bases, the J end lost 6 bases, and 9 bases lay between the germline ends. The CDR3 region has the DNA TGCGCCAGCAGCTTGGACAGGAGCGCTGAAGCTTTCTTT. This encodes CASSLDRSAEAFF.

This clone was seen only once. The gene calls are TRBV7-2 and TRBJ2-7; D ambiguous. The CDR3 consists of 11 residues. Germline V gene data show CDR1 as SGHTA and CDR2 as FQGNSA. V lost 1 base to trimming and J lost 4 bases, with 2 bases between them. CDR3 DNA sequence: TGTGCCAGCAGCTTAGAATACGAGCAGTACTTC. It is translated as CASSLEYEQYF.

J is TRBJ2-3 and V is TRBV11-1, with 9 nucleotides matching TRBD1. The CDR3 covers 15 residues. Germline CDR1 and CDR2: SGHAT and FQDESV (reference sequence). J gave up 5 bases and V 3 bases, and 6 bases lay outside the gene matches. CDR3: CASSFTTGGLDTQYF. CDR3 bases: TGTGCCAGCAGCTTCACCACAGGGGGCTTAGATACGCAGTATTTT.

The chain uses TRBV7-2 and TRBJ1-1; D gene unclear. Germline CDR1 is SGHTA and CDR2 is FQGNSA. CDR3 size: 15 residues. V was shortened by 1 base and J by 6 bases, with 15 bases between the two germline ends. CDR3 residues: CASSLGGANRAEAFF. The CDR3 DNA reads TGTGCCAGCAGCTTAGGGGGTGCAAACAGAGCTGAAGCTTTCTTT.

The chain recombines TRBV9 with TRBJ2-1, with TRBD2 identical over 10 bases. The germline gives CDR1 SGDLS, CDR2 YYNGEE. The ends lost 3 bases at V and 6 bases at J; junction bases unmatched: 9. The CDR3 runs 16 residues. The CDR3 loop reads CASSALAGADLNEQFF. The CDR3 DNA reads TGTGCCAGCAGCGCCCTAGCGGGGGCCGACCTCAATGAGCAGTTCTTC.

The gene calls are TRBV6-6 and TRBJ1-5, with 9 bases identical to TRBD1. The CDR3 spans 15 residues. With V trimmed by 4 bases and J by 5 bases, 6 bases remained unmatched. Looked up from germline, CDR1 is MNHNY and CDR2 is SVGAGI (reference sequence). The CDR3: CASSWGQGLDQPQHF. The CDR3, as DNA: TGTGCCAGCAGTTGGGGACAGGGATTAGATCAGCCCCAGCATTTT.

The rearrangement links TRBV28 to TRBJ1-5; D remains unclear. The CDR3 consists of 14 residues. V was cut by 6 bases and J by 3 bases, with 12 bases left in between. In germline, CDR1 is MDHEN, CDR2 SYDVKM. CDR3 coding DNA: TGTGCCAGCAGACCTACGGCGGACAATCAGCCCCAGCATTTT. Translated: CASRPTADNQPQHF. The entire variable domain, with the rest obtained from reference TRBV28 and TRBJ1-5, is as follows: DVKVTQSSRYLVKRTGEKVFLECVQDMDHENMFWYRQDPGLGLRLIYFSYDVKMKEKGDIPEGYSVSREKKERFSLILESASTNQTSMYLCASRPTADNQPQHFGDGTRLSIL.

The CDR3 loop is CASSLGEGNQPQHF. CDR3 nucleotides: TGTGCCAGCAGCTTAGGGGAGGGCAATCAGCCCCAGCATTTT. The V gene is TRBV7-9, the J gene TRBJ1-5; the D is unclear. Germline loops: CDR1 SEHNR, CDR2 FQNEAQ (reference sequence). V was pared by 1 base and J by 2 bases, with 6 bases between. The CDR3 totals 14 residues.

In nucleotides, the CDR3 is TGTGCCAGTAGTATGGACAGGGGGGATCTAACTGAAGCTTTCTTT. This sequence encodes CASSMDRGDLTEAFF. The chain combines TRBV19 with TRBJ1-1; 10 nucleotides line up with TRBD1. Looked up from germline, CDR1 is LNHDA and CDR2 is SQIVND (reference sequence). Germline trimming cut 3 bases from V and 5 bases from J; bases unmatched to any gene: 6. There are 15 residues in the CDR3.

The chain is built from TRBV9 and TRBJ2-3; 8 bases agree with TRBD2. This CDR3 is 15 amino acids long. J lost 4 bases, V lost 0 bases, and 4 bases had no gene match. The germline CDR1 and CDR2 sequences are SGDLS and YYNGEE. The CDR3 here is CASSVGAGGSDTQYF. The CDR3 DNA is TGTGCCAGCAGCGTAGGGGCGGGGGGTTCAGATACGCAGTATTTT.

This chain uses TRBV5-1 with TRBJ2-1; 11 nucleotides match TRBD2. V shed 9 bases and J 9 bases; nucleotides not matched to a gene: 14. Germline assignment: CDR1 SGHRS and CDR2 YFSETQ. The CDR3 is made up of 15 amino acids. CDR3 sequence (DNA): TGCGCCACCTCATTTCTAGCGGGGGGCCAGAGTGAGCAGTTCTTC. Its protein is CATSFLAGGQSEQFF. The full variable domain, with the rest looked up from reference TRBV5-1 and TRBJ2-1, is KAGVTQTPRYLIKTRGQQVTLSCSPISGHRSVSWYQQTPGQGLQFLFEYFSETQRNKGNFPGRFSGRQFSNSRSEMNVSTLELGDSALYLCATSFLAGGQSEQFFGPGTRLTVL.

The rearrangement links TRBV28 to TRBJ2-7; 8 nucleotides agree with TRBD1. The CDR3 spans 13 residues. Trimming at V came to 8 bases and at J to 1 base, leaving 4 bases not matched to a gene. Germline V CDR1 and CDR2: MDHEN, SYDVKM. CDR3 sequence reads: CASSTGVSYEQYF. The CDR3 DNA reads TGTGCCAGCTCGACAGGGGTATCCTACGAGCAGTACTTC. The full variable domain, rest sourced from reference TRBV28 and TRBJ2-7, is DVKVTQSSRYLVKRTGEKVFLECVQDMDHENMFWYRQDPGLGLRLIYFSYDVKMKEKGDIPEGYSVSREKKERFSLILESASTNQTSMYLCASSTGVSYEQYFGPGTRLTVT.

This clone showed up just once. J is TRBJ2-3 and V is TRBV9; D may be TRBD1 or TRBD2 (6 bases each). This CDR3 comprises 16 residues. The ends were cut back, 0 bases at V and 5 bases at J, with 16 bases in the middle. The germline V gene encodes CDR1 SGDLS and CDR2 YYNGEE. This CDR3 is CASSVVPGGGIDTQYF. The CDR3 DNA follows: TGTGCCAGCAGCGTAGTCCCCGGGGGCGGGATAGATACGCAGTATTTT.

The chain joins TRBV27 to TRBJ1-1; D remains unclear. This CDR3 is 14 amino acids long. Per the germline V gene, CDR1 is MNHEY and CDR2 is SMNVEV (reference sequence). V shed 6 bases and J shed 0 bases, with 11 bases lying between them. The CDR3 sequence is CASRSVALNTEAFF. In DNA, the CDR3 is TGTGCCAGCAGGTCGGTGGCTCTGAACACTGAAGCTTTCTTT.